Listed below are T cell receptor beta chains from one sample, sequenced in a study of blood T cell repertoires in COVID-19. Profiled with immunoSEQ multiplex PCR; TCRdb holds only in-frame clones, not every one. The table lists roughly 170,000 clones, 86% of them singletons. The specimen was peripheral blood. These TCRs come from a man aged 70-80 years with active or convalescent COVID-19. CDR3s leave out the opening cysteine and the closing phenylalanine or tryptophan.

TRBV6-5	TRBJ1-1	ASTPFPTEAF
TRBV13	TRBJ1-6	ASSLEGAYNSPLH
TRBV7-8	TRBJ1-2	ASSLGVGYGYT
TRBV19	TRBJ1-5	ASSPGQSGNQPQH
TRBV9	TRBJ2-1	ASSPRVAGGFAYEQF
TRBV18	TRBJ1-5	ASSPAGVRGNQPQH
TRBV5-4	TRBJ1-1	ASSLNRVGETEAF
TRBV30	TRBJ1-1	AWRTGKYTEAF
TRBV28	TRBJ2-7	ASCARGLPTYEQY
TRBV15	TRBJ2-3	ATSSPQGAADTQY
TRBV6-2/TRBV6-3	TRBJ2-3	ASSYVGLSTDTQY
TRBV5-1	TRBJ1-3	ASSLVAPSLSGNTIY
TRBV28	TRBJ1-1	ASSLGRLLNTEAF